One and the same sample provided the 25 T cell receptor beta chains below, sequenced in a study of CD8+CD57+ T cells in acquired aplastic anemia. Genomic DNA was employed as the template in profiling TCR beta VDJ and CDR3. TCRdb redid the calling of the reads with MiXCR, one entry per CDR3 protein. The table has some 220,000 distinct CDR3 sequences, 34% seen once; the top ten hold roughly 1.1%. What was sequenced was sorted CD4+, CD8+, or CD8+CD57+ T cells (not recorded which) from PBMCs. The origin of the receptors is a human donor in good health, serving as a control.

Concerning this clonotype itself: A read error is possible here, since a much larger clone lies one base away. The chain is built from TRBV5-1 and TRBJ2-7, with TRBD2 matching 12 bases. The CDR3 consists of 17 residues. Per the germline V gene, CDR1 is SGHRS and CDR2 is YFSETQ. CDR3 nucleotide sequence: TGCGCCAGCAGCTTGGGACTACTAGCGGGGGGTGACTACGAGCGGTACTTC. Residues: CASSLGLLAGGDYERYF.

This clonotype was observed many times. The chain employs TRBV9 and TRBJ2-7; D not resolved. Trimming shortened V by 2 bases and J by 2 bases, and 11 bases separated the two germline ends. The CDR3 is made up of 14 amino acids. Germline-derived CDR1 and CDR2 are SGDLS and YYNGEE. The CDR3 here is CASSVAPYPYEQYF. CDR3 nucleotides: TGTGCCAGCAGCGTTGCGCCTTATCCCTACGAGCAGTACTTC.

The chain links TRBV12-3 or TRBV12-4 to TRBJ2-7; D perhaps matches TRBD2 (6 bases). Trimming shortened V by 4 bases and J by 2 bases, and 12 bases separated the two germline ends. The CDR3 loop spans 14 amino acids. The CDR3 region is CASSSGLTTYEQYF. In DNA form, the CDR3 reads TGTGCCAGCAGTTCAGGACTAACCACCTACGAGCAGTACTTC.

The chain combines TRBV19 with TRBJ2-1; maybe TRBD2 (5 bases). The length of the CDR3 is 13 residues. V was cut by 8 bases and J by 4 bases, with 12 bases left in between. Germline lookup yields CDR1 LNHDA and CDR2 SQIVND (reference sequence). Here the CDR3 DNA reads TGTGCCAGTTCCCCAGAGGGTTACAATGAGCAGTTCTTC. This codes for CASSPEGYNEQFF. Complete variable domain (other parts from reference TRBV19 and TRBJ2-1): DGGITQSPKYLFRKEGQNVTLSCEQNLNHDAMYWYRQDPGQGLRLIYYSQIVNDFQKGDIAEGYSVSREKKESFPLTVTSAQKNPTAFYLCASSPEGYNEQFFGPGTRLTVL.

The chain recombines TRBV29-1 with TRBJ1-2; perhaps TRBD1 as D (5 bases). Looked up from germline, CDR1 is SQVTM and CDR2 is ANQGSEA. CDR3 length: 14 amino acids. Trimming shortened V by 4 bases and J by 0 bases, and 12 bases separated the two germline ends. The CDR3 sequence: CSVVGGYSNYGYTF. DNA for the CDR3: TGCAGCGTTGTGGGGGGTTATTCTAACTATGGCTACACCTTC.

This clonotype was counted at least ten times. V and J are TRBV12-3 or TRBV12-4 and TRBJ2-7; D unresolved. Trimming removed 3 bases at V and 1 base at J, with 10 bases between. The CDR3 is made up of 14 amino acids. The CDR3: CASSFGGQSYEQYF. In nucleotides, the CDR3 is TGTGCCAGCAGTTTTGGTGGGCAGTCCTACGAGCAGTACTTC.

The chain uses TRBV19 and TRBJ2-2; the D is unclear. The CDR3 loop spans 12 amino acids. Trimming took 8 bases from V and 6 from J, leaving 10 bases between them. Germline loops: CDR1 LNHDA, CDR2 SQIVND (reference sequence). CDR3 nucleotides: TGTGCCAGTCAAACAGAGGCCGGGGAGCTGTTTTTT. This translates into CASQTEAGELFF.

The chain is built from TRBV29-1 and TRBJ2-1; a possible D gene is TRBD1 (6 bases). Trimming took 7 bases from V and 1 from J, leaving 14 bases between them. CDR3 size: 14 residues. Per germline, CDR1 SQVTM and CDR2 ANQGSEA. Written as DNA, the CDR3 is TGCAGCGCGAAGGGCCAGGGGTCCTACAATGAGCAGTTCTTC. The encoded protein is CSAKGQGSYNEQFF.

In its sample, this clonotype was seen many times. This sequence joins TRBV5-1 and TRBJ1-2; TRBD1 matches 7 bases. This CDR3 has 16 residues. With 3 bases clipped from V and 4 bases from J, the junction kept 12 bases outside the gene matches. The germline V gene has CDR1 SGHRS and CDR2 YFSETQ. CDR3 DNA sequence: TGCGCCAGCAGCTCCACAGGGGTGGGATGGGGCTATGGCTACACCTTC. The encoded protein is CASSSTGVGWGYGYTF.

This clonotype was observed at least ten times. V gene TRBV20-1 combines with J gene TRBJ2-7; 7 bases match TRBD1. The germline V gene encodes CDR1 DFQATT and CDR2 SNEGSKA (reference sequence). The CDR3 has 12 residues. V lost 3 bases to trimming and J lost 6 bases; unmatched junction nucleotides: 5. The CDR3 reads CSASHRGREQYF. The CDR3 DNA follows: TGCAGTGCTAGCCACAGGGGTCGCGAGCAGTACTTC.

This clonotype was counted many times. The rearrangement links TRBV7-3 to TRBJ1-1; D is unclear. This CDR3 is 13 amino acids long. V lost 3 bases, J lost 4 bases, and 9 bases lay in between. CDR1 is SGHTA and CDR2 is FQGTGA in the germline V gene. CDR3 bases: TGTGCCAGCAGCTTCGATGTGGGCACTGAAGCTTTCTTT. Encoded protein: CASSFDVGTEAFF.

In DNA form, the CDR3 reads TGTGCCAGCAGCTTCCCCCCCGGGGAGACCCAGTACTTC. Translating it yields CASSFPPGETQYF. The gene calls are TRBV5-4 and TRBJ2-5, with no clear D. The CDR3 sequence is 13 residues long. Trimming took 2 bases from V and 5 from J, leaving 10 bases between them. Looked up from germline, CDR1 is SGHNT and CDR2 is YYREEE (reference sequence).

The chain employs TRBV27 and TRBJ1-2, with 9 bases fitting TRBD1. CDR1 is MNHEY and CDR2 is SMNVEV in the germline V gene (reference sequence). The CDR3 spans 16 residues. Trimming removed 4 bases from V and 4 bases from J; junction bases left unmatched: 10. In nucleotides, the CDR3 is TGTGCCAGCAGTTCATTACCGGGACAGGGCCCCTATGGCTACACCTTC. Its translation is CASSSLPGQGPYGYTF.

The table lists this clonotype with a few counts. A much larger clone differs from this one at a single base, so this may be a read error. The gene calls are TRBV19 and TRBJ2-7; no definite D call. Germline V gene data show CDR1 as LNHDA and CDR2 as SQIVND (reference sequence). The CDR3 is made up of 12 amino acids. CDR3 coding DNA: TGTGCCTGTAGTATATCGTCCGGGCGGCAGTACTTC. Protein: CACSISSGRQYF.

This clonotype was recorded many times. The J gene is TRBJ1-1, the V gene TRBV7-2; D gene unclear. V was trimmed by 3 bases and J by 1 base, leaving 12 bases between them. Germline CDR1 and CDR2: SGHTA and FQGNSA. This CDR3 region has 15 residues. The CDR3 nucleotides read TGTGCCAGCAGCTTTCTGGGAGCGGGGAACACTGAAGCTTTCTTT. This codes for CASSFLGAGNTEAFF.

At least ten counts were recorded for this clonotype. This chain joins TRBV20-1 and TRBJ2-5, with 8 bases identical to TRBD1. V lost 6 bases, J lost 5 bases, and 11 bases stayed unmatched. The CDR3 extends over 14 amino acids. Germline V gene data show CDR1 as DFQATT and CDR2 as SNEGSKA (reference sequence). CDR3 sequence: CSASGGAGGETQYF. In nucleotides, the CDR3 is TGCAGTGCGTCAGGGGGCGCAGGCGGGGAGACCCAGTACTTC.

This clonotype was recorded many times. The chain uses TRBV19 and TRBJ2-2, with 7 bases aligning to TRBD2. The germline V gene has CDR1 LNHDA and CDR2 SQIVND (reference sequence). The junction had 5 bases not matched to a gene; V was cut back by 1 base and J by 6 bases. This CDR3 has 15 residues. The CDR3 coding sequence is TGTGCCAGTAGTATAGTTTGGGGGGGAGCCGGGGAGCTGTTTTTT. Its protein is CASSIVWGGAGELFF. Full variable domain (missing parts from reference TRBV19 and TRBJ2-2): DGGITQSPKYLFRKEGQNVTLSCEQNLNHDAMYWYRQDPGQGLRLIYYSQIVNDFQKGDIAEGYSVSREKKESFPLTVTSAQKNPTAFYLCASSIVWGGAGELFFGEGSRLTVL.

The sample holds many counts of this clonotype. The chain has TRBV6-4 and TRBJ1-1; tentatively, D is TRBD1 (6 bases). The V end lost 6 bases, the J end lost 3 bases, and 14 bases lay between the germline ends. Germline loops: CDR1 MRHNA, CDR2 SNTAGT. The CDR3 consists of 14 residues. In nucleotides, the CDR3 is TGTGCCAGCAGGGGCCGGGACACTGACACTGAAGCTTTCTTT. Amino acid sequence: CASRGRDTDTEAFF.

V usage is TRBV6-1 and J usage is TRBJ1-1, with a possible D match to TRBD1 (5 bases). This CDR3 spans 16 amino acids. The ends were cut back, 6 bases at V and 1 base at J, with 18 bases in the middle. CDR1 is MNHNS and CDR2 is SASEGT in the germline V gene. The CDR3 DNA sequence: TGTGCCAGCAGAATCGGGGGGTACATTAGGAACACTGAAGCTTTCTTT. It encodes CASRIGGYIRNTEAFF.

Ten or more counts support this clonotype. This chain uses TRBV7-2 with TRBJ2-3; the D is unclear. The CDR3 is made up of 13 amino acids. Germline V gene data show CDR1 as SGHTA and CDR2 as FQGNSA. V shed 5 bases and J shed 3 bases, with 9 bases lying between them. This CDR3 is CASSPRTTDTQYF. Written as DNA, the CDR3 is TGTGCCAGCAGCCCACGGACGACAGATACGCAGTATTTT. The whole variable domain, filled in from reference TRBV7-2 and TRBJ2-3, reads GAGVSQSPSNKVTEKGKDVELRCDPISGHTALYWYRQSLGQGLEFLIYFQGNSAPDKSGLPSDRFSAERTGGSVSTLTIQRTQQEDSAVYLCASSPRTTDTQYFGPGTRLTVL.

The V gene is TRBV7-3, the J gene TRBJ2-5; no clear D. The germline V and J ends were trimmed by 2 bases and 10 bases, with 5 bases remaining between them. The CDR3 runs to 10 residues. In germline, CDR1 is SGHTA, CDR2 FQGTGA. In nucleotides, the CDR3 is TGTGCCAGCAGCTTAGGGCACCAGTACTTC. Protein: CASSLGHQYF.

The chain has TRBV20-1 and TRBJ2-3; 8 bases agree with TRBD2. The CDR3 is 14 amino acids. CDR1 and CDR2 (germline): DFQATT, SNEGSKA (reference sequence). The V and J ends lost 3 bases and 1 base, in that order; junction bases with no gene match: 3. The CDR3 here is CSASSGAGTDTQYF. The CDR3 DNA follows: TGCAGTGCTAGTAGCGGGGCTGGCACAGATACGCAGTATTTT.

This clonotype was counted ten times or more. V and J are TRBV6-5 and TRBJ2-7, with D hard to call. Germline-derived CDR1 and CDR2 are MNHEY and SVGAGI. This CDR3 is 14 amino acids long. V was trimmed by 7 bases and J by 1 base, leaving 14 bases between them. The DNA for the CDR3 is TGTGCCAGCACAGACTCCGACTTATCCTACGAGCAGTACTTC. Translated, it gives CASTDSDLSYEQYF.

The CDR3 DNA reads as TGCAGTGCTACCCACACCGGGACAGGGAGTACTGAAGCTTTCTTT. Its protein product is CSATHTGTGSTEAFF. This rearrangement joins TRBV20-1 to TRBJ1-1; TRBD1 aligns across 9 bases. The V and J ends lost 4 bases and 5 bases, in that order; junction bases with no gene match: 11. The CDR3 extends over 15 amino acids. In germline, CDR1 is DFQATT, CDR2 SNEGSKA (reference sequence).

The J gene is TRBJ2-3, the V gene TRBV5-1, with D perhaps TRBD1 (5 bases). Germline assignment: CDR1 SGHRS and CDR2 YFSETQ. Trimming shortened V by 0 bases and J by 8 bases, and 16 bases separated the two germline ends. CDR3 length equals 15 residues. The CDR3 loop is CASSLVDTGSGTQYF. In nucleotides, the CDR3 is TGCGCCAGCAGCTTGGTGGACACGGGCTCGGGTACGCAGTATTTT.